This note documents a single T cell receptor beta chain sequence. What it binds is unknown. Germline loops: CDR1 SGHRS, CDR2 YFSETQ. The V gene lost 0 bases and the J gene lost 6 bases, with 7 bases spanning the gap. CDR3 size: 12 residues. Sequencing was performed with immunoSEQ multiplex PCR; in TCRdb, only in-frame clones are kept and a portion is missing. The sample gives 70,000 to 95,000 clones, roughly 95% of which show up once; under 0.04% is in the top ten. The study took three donor pairs, and their unstimulated naive, memory, effector memory and TEMRA subsets were sequenced. These data come from a study of siplizumab effects on memory and regulatory T cells. Overall study findings and caveats: Contribution to the alloresponse seemed major for naive T cells, which also seemed more diverse than memory cells. Unstimulated subsets captured only a minor fraction of alloreactive clones.

The chain couples TRBV5-1 to TRBJ2-7; D is unclear. The clonotype was recovered from a human donor in good health. Specimen: naive CD4+ T cells sorted from blood. The CDR3 region has the DNA TGCGCCAGCAGCTTGGCCCACTCCGAGCAGTACTTC. This encodes CASSLAHSEQYF.